These 30 T cell receptor beta chains were all obtained from the same sample, sequenced in a study of blood T cell repertoires in COVID-19. The repertoire was sequenced with immunoSEQ multiplex PCR; TCRdb's copy has only in-frame clones and lacks some. The data contain 200,000 to 250,000 clones, 85% to 90% of them singletons. What was sequenced was peripheral blood. These receptors all stem from a man aged 25 to 40 with COVID-19, enrolled during active disease.

The chain carries TRBV29-1 and TRBJ2-2; 10 bases align to TRBD1. CDR3 length equals 15 residues. Germline CDR1 is SQVTM and CDR2 is ANQGSEA. J lost 6 bases, V lost 0 bases, and 4 bases had no gene match. CDR3 sequence: CSVEDWDRGPGELFF. The CDR3 DNA follows: TGCAGCGTTGAAGATTGGGACAGGGGACCCGGGGAGCTGTTTTTT.

V usage is TRBV5-1 and J usage is TRBJ2-1; TRBD2 might be the D (5 bases). Germline V gives CDR1 SGHRS, CDR2 YFSETQ. V was pared by 0 bases and J by 8 bases, with 15 bases between. The length of the CDR3 is 15 residues. This chain's CDR3 is CASSLVGRYVDEQFF. In DNA, the CDR3 is TGCGCCAGCAGCTTGGTTGGGAGATATGTTGATGAGCAGTTCTTC.

The chain recombines TRBV11-2 with TRBJ1-5, with TRBD1 matching over 10 bases. CDR3 size: 14 residues. Germline V CDR1 and CDR2: SGHAT, FQNNGV. V shed 5 bases and J 5 bases; nucleotides not matched to a gene: 3. The CDR3 coding sequence is TGTGCCAGCAGCACGGACAGGGGGGATCAGCCCCAGCATTTT. It yields the protein CASSTDRGDQPQHF.

The chain recombines TRBV29-1 with TRBJ2-1; no reliable D call. Trimming pared 6 bases from V and 10 bases from J, leaving 13 bases between. The CDR3 is 11 residues long. CDR1 is SQVTM and CDR2 is ANQGSEA in the germline V gene. CDR3 sequence: CSVGRGGEQFF. In nucleotides, the CDR3 is TGCAGCGTAGGAAGAGGCGGCGAGCAGTTCTTC.

The chain employs TRBV30 and TRBJ1-3, with D hard to call. The germline CDR1 and CDR2 sequences are GTSNPN and SVGIG (reference sequence). The CDR3 extends over 14 amino acids. The V and J ends lost 2 bases and 0 bases respectively, with 8 bases between them. The CDR3 DNA reads TGTGCCTGGAGTCTACAGAGCTCTGGAAACACCATATATTTT. This encodes CAWSLQSSGNTIYF.

This sequence joins TRBV29-1 and TRBJ2-2; D is unclear. Germline CDR1 SQVTM, CDR2 ANQGSEA. V lost 5 bases and J lost 6, with 13 bases in between. The CDR3 covers 13 residues. Written as DNA, the CDR3 is TGCAGCGTTAACGGTTGGTCGGCCGGGGAGCTGTTTTTT. This codes for CSVNGWSAGELFF.

V is TRBV5-1 and J is TRBJ2-5; 7 nucleotides match TRBD1. V shed 3 bases, J shed 2 bases, and the junction held 4 bases outside the gene matches. The CDR3 has 14 amino acids. Germline V gene sequence: CDR1 SGHRS, CDR2 YFSETQ. The CDR3 DNA is TGCGCCAGCAGCTCGGGACAGCCACAAGAGACCCAGTACTTC. Its protein product is CASSSGQPQETQYF.

The chain joins TRBV19 to TRBJ2-7; weak D call: TRBD1 (6 bases). Per the germline V gene, CDR1 is LNHDA and CDR2 is SQIVND (reference sequence). The CDR3 runs 15 residues. V lost 3 bases, J lost 9 bases, and 21 bases lay in between. The CDR3 reads CASSIGTLSGKGQYF. The DNA of the CDR3 is TGTGCCAGTAGTATCGGGACACTCTCGGGTAAGGGGCAGTACTTC.

In nucleotides, the CDR3 is TGTGCCAGCAGTTTATCGCGGGGAGACTACGAGCAGTACTTC. Translated, it gives CASSLSRGDYEQYF. V and J are TRBV27 and TRBJ2-7; D is possibly TRBD2 (6 bases). The CDR3 consists of 14 residues. Germline CDR1 MNHEY, CDR2 SMNVEV (reference sequence). V was shortened by 0 bases and J by 3 bases, with 9 bases between the two germline ends.

The chain uses TRBV28 and TRBJ2-2; 12 bases map to TRBD2. CDR1 and CDR2 from the germline V gene are MDHEN and SYDVKM. V shed 6 bases, J shed 1 base, and the junction held 9 bases outside the gene matches. The CDR3 loop spans 18 amino acids. The CDR3 sequence is CASRRLAGDSLNTGELFF. In nucleotides, the CDR3 is TGTGCCAGCAGACGACTAGCGGGAGATAGTTTGAACACCGGGGAGCTGTTTTTT.

This clone was picked up one time. The chain employs TRBV9 and TRBJ1-2; 7 bases line up with TRBD1. The germline V gene encodes CDR1 SGDLS and CDR2 YYNGEE. CDR3 length: 13 amino acids. V lost 3 bases to trimming and J lost 4 bases; unmatched junction nucleotides: 3. CDR3 bases: TGTGCCAGCAGCGAGGGACAGCTCTATGGCTACACCTTC. Translated: CASSEGQLYGYTF.

The V gene is TRBV11-2, the J gene TRBJ2-3; D unresolved. The CDR3 is 15 amino acids. With 5 bases removed from V and 0 bases from J, the gap between germline ends came to 12 bases. Germline CDR1 is SGHAT and CDR2 is FQNNGV. Here the CDR3 reads CASSPGSSSTDTQYF. CDR3 in DNA: TGTGCCAGCAGCCCTGGCTCCTCTAGCACAGATACGCAGTATTTT.

The rearrangement links TRBV4-1 to TRBJ1-5; D is unresolved. The ends were cut back, 1 base at V and 1 base at J, with 5 bases in the middle. Germline V gene sequence: CDR1 MGHRA, CDR2 YSYEKL. CDR3 size: 14 residues. CDR3 coding DNA: TGCGCCAGCAGCCAAGGACTGAGCAATCAGCCCCAGCATTTT. The encoded protein is CASSQGLSNQPQHF.

The V gene is TRBV5-5, the J gene TRBJ2-7, with 7 bases lining up with TRBD1. This CDR3 is built from 14 residues. Germline V gene lookup returns CDR1 SGHKS and CDR2 YYEKEE (reference sequence). V lost 0 bases, J lost 1 base, and 1 base stayed unmatched. The CDR3 nucleotides are TGTGCCAGCAGCTTGGCGACAGGGTCCTACGAGCAGTACTTC. Its translation: CASSLATGSYEQYF.

The rearrangement joins TRBV30 to TRBJ2-7; TRBD1 aligns across 7 bases. V lost 5 bases, J lost 2 bases, and 3 bases stayed unmatched. The CDR3 totals 12 residues. CDR1 and CDR2 from the germline V gene are GTSNPN and SVGIG (reference sequence). CDR3 coding DNA: TGTGCCTGGGAGGGGACAGCCTACGAGCAGTACTTC. Translation gives CAWEGTAYEQYF.

The rearrangement uses TRBV7-9 and TRBJ2-1, with D possibly matching TRBD1 (6 bases). The CDR3 spans 14 residues. Germline CDR1 reads SEHNR; CDR2 reads FQNEAQ (reference sequence). V was cut by 2 bases and J by 7 bases, with 12 bases left in between. CDR3 DNA sequence: TGTGCCAGCAGCTTATGGGACAACCCAAATGAGCAGTTCTTC. It is translated as CASSLWDNPNEQFF.

The J gene is TRBJ2-7, the V gene TRBV4-1, with TRBD2 matching over 7 bases. V trimming: 1 base; J trimming: 4 bases; junction bases outside the gene matches: 7. Germline CDR1 is MGHRA and CDR2 is YSYEKL. The CDR3 covers 15 residues. CDR3 nucleotide sequence: TGCGCCAGCAGCCAAGCGGGAGGCAGGGAATACGAGCAGTACTTC. Translating it yields CASSQAGGREYEQYF.

The chain couples TRBV7-3 to TRBJ2-7; 8 bases are shared with TRBD1. The trim removed 5 bases at V and 3 bases at J, leaving 12 bases unmatched. The germline V gene has CDR1 SGHTA and CDR2 FQGTGA. This CDR3 has 16 residues. CDR3 nucleotides: TGTGCCAGCAGCCCATCGGACAGGGAAGAAAGCTACGAGCAGTACTTC. Protein product: CASSPSDREESYEQYF.

Only one count was recorded for this clone. The genes are TRBV28 and TRBJ2-7, with 7 bases fitting TRBD1. V trimming: 6 bases; J trimming: 2 bases; junction bases outside the gene matches: 10. The germline V gene encodes CDR1 MDHEN and CDR2 SYDVKM. There are 15 residues in the CDR3. CDR3 bases: TGTGCCAGCAGCCCGGACAGGAAGTCTCCCTACGAGCAGTACTTC. It encodes CASSPDRKSPYEQYF.

The rearrangement uses TRBV14 and TRBJ2-5, with 13 bases lining up with TRBD2. This CDR3 is built from 20 residues. V dropped 0 bases and J dropped 5; count of bases not matched to a gene: 15. Germline V gene sequence: CDR1 SGHDN, CDR2 FVKESK. The CDR3: CASSQDHTSGRAYERETQYF. In DNA form, the CDR3 reads TGTGCCAGCAGCCAAGATCATACTAGCGGGAGGGCCTACGAGCGGGAGACCCAGTACTTC. Combining the CDR3 with reference TRBV14 and TRBJ2-5 gives the whole variable domain EAGVTQFPSHSVIEKGQTVTLRCDPISGHDNLYWYRRVMGKEIKFLLHFVKESKQDESGMPNNRFLAERTGGTYSTLKVQPAELEDSGVYFCASSQDHTSGRAYERETQYFGPGTRLLVL.

V is TRBV4-3 and J is TRBJ1-4; the match to TRBD1 covers 10 bases. With 4 bases clipped from V and 8 bases from J, the junction kept 4 bases outside the gene matches. The CDR3 contains 14 residues. Germline V gives CDR1 LGHNA, CDR2 YSLEER. CDR3 protein: CASSPGQGMEKLFF. The CDR3 nucleotides read TGCGCCAGCAGCCCGGGACAGGGGATGGAAAAACTGTTTTTT.

The rearrangement joins TRBV5-6 to TRBJ2-5; possibly TRBD2 for D (5 bases). Trimming removed 4 bases at V and 5 bases at J, with 12 bases between. This CDR3 is 13 amino acids long. From germline, CDR1 is SGHDT and CDR2 YYEEEE. The CDR3: CASSNSGEETQYF. DNA for the CDR3: TGTGCCAGCAGCAACAGTGGGGAGGAGACCCAGTACTTC. Looking up the rest from reference TRBV5-6 and TRBJ2-5 gives the full variable domain: DAGVTQSPTHLIKTRGQQVTLRCSPKSGHDTVSWYQQALGQGPQFIFQYYEEEERQRGNFPDRFSGHQFPNYSSELNVNALLLGDSALYLCASSNSGEETQYFGPGTRLLVL.

The gene calls are TRBV25-1 and TRBJ2-2, with a tentative D call TRBD1 (6 bases). The CDR3 contains 15 residues. Germline CDR1 reads MGHDK; CDR2 reads SYGVNS. The germline V and J ends were trimmed by 5 bases and 0 bases, with 10 bases remaining between them. DNA for the CDR3: TGTGCCAGCAGTTTCGGGACACCGAACACCGGGGAGCTGTTTTTT. Translating it yields CASSFGTPNTGELFF.

The V call is TRBV20-1, the J call TRBJ2-7, with D perhaps matching TRBD2 (5 bases). Trimming pared 3 bases from V and 7 bases from J, leaving 10 bases between. Germline CDR1 is DFQATT and CDR2 is SNEGSKA (reference sequence). This CDR3 spans 11 amino acids. The CDR3 sequence: CSASGEREQYF. The CDR3, as DNA: TGCAGTGCTAGTGGGGAGCGGGAGCAGTACTTC.

As to this clone: The same CDR3 is also encoded by other DNA sequences in this sample. This rearrangement joins TRBV5-1 to TRBJ1-4; a weak D match, TRBD1 (5 bases). Germline V gene sequence: CDR1 SGHRS, CDR2 YFSETQ. Trimming stripped 0 bases from V and 5 bases from J, with 8 bases between. The CDR3 totals 14 residues. CDR3 loop: CASSLGQLNEKLFF. The DNA of the CDR3 is TGCGCCAGCAGCTTGGGACAGCTAAATGAAAAACTGTTTTTT.

This chain links TRBV19 with TRBJ2-5; 10 bases are a match to TRBD2. V was clipped by 4 bases and J by 7 bases; unmatched bases: 9. The CDR3 is 15 amino acids. CDR1 is LNHDA, CDR2 SQIVND, per germline (reference sequence). DNA of the CDR3: TGTGCCAGTAGTACCCGGACTAGCGGTGGAGGGACCCAGTACTTC. Translating it yields CASSTRTSGGGTQYF.

The V and J genes are TRBV6-5 and TRBJ2-1; D perhaps matches TRBD2 (6 bases). Trimming left V 10 bases short and J 6 bases short, with 16 bases between. The CDR3 has 13 amino acids. Germline lookup yields CDR1 MNHEY and CDR2 SVGAGI. CDR3: CATMEGLLNEQFF. CDR3 in DNA: TGTGCCACAATGGAGGGCCTACTCAATGAGCAGTTCTTC.

The table lists this clone with a few counts. This chain uses TRBV2 with TRBJ1-5; D call uncertain. Germline V lookup: CDR1 SNHLY, CDR2 FYNNEI. This CDR3 has 12 amino acids. Trimming took off 8 bases at V and 0 bases at J, with 5 bases between the two ends. DNA of the CDR3: TGTGCCAGCGTTAGTAGCAATCAGCCCCAGCATTTT. As protein: CASVSSNQPQHF. Full variable domain (outside the CDR3, taken from reference TRBV2 and TRBJ1-5): EPEVTQTPSHQVTQMGQEVILRCVPISNHLYFYWYRQILGQKVEFLVSFYNNEISEKSEIFDDQFSVERPDGSNFTLKIRSTKLEDSAMYFCASVSSNQPQHFGDGTRLSIL.

The chain employs TRBV27 and TRBJ2-5; TRBD2 aligns across 8 bases. With V trimmed by 3 bases and J by 1 base, 13 bases remained unmatched. The CDR3 extends over 18 amino acids. Germline V gene sequence: CDR1 MNHEY, CDR2 SMNVEV (reference sequence). The DNA for the CDR3 is TGTGCCAGCAGTTTCTTTCGGGGGGTAGCGGGATTCCAAGAGACCCAGTACTTC. It translates to CASSFFRGVAGFQETQYF.

The chain combines TRBV27 with TRBJ2-3, with 11 nucleotides matching TRBD2. This CDR3 is built from 18 residues. Germline lookup yields CDR1 MNHEY and CDR2 SMNVEV (reference sequence). With V trimmed by 5 bases and J by 5 bases, 15 bases remained unmatched. DNA of the CDR3: TGTGCCAGCAGTAGACGGGGGGAGGCTAGCGGGAGGATAGATACGCAGTATTTT. Translated, it gives CASSRRGEASGRIDTQYF.